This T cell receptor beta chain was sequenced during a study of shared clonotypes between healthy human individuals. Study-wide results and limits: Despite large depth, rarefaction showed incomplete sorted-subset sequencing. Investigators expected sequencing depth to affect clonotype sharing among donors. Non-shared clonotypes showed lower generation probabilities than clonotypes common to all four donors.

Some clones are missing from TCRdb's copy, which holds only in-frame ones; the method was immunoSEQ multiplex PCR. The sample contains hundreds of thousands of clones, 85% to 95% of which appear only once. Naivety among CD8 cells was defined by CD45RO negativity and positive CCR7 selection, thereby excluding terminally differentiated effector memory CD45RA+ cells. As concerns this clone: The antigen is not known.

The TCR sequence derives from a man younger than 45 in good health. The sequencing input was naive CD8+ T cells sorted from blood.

Written as DNA, the CDR3 is TGTGCCAGCAGAGACCGACGAGGCTACACCTTC. Its translation: CASRDRRGYTF. The V and J genes are TRBV9 and TRBJ1-2, with D uncertain. Deletions cut 5 bases from V and 8 bases from J, with 10 bases between. The CDR3 sequence is 11 residues long. Germline V lookup: CDR1 SGDLS, CDR2 YYNGEE.